The rows below give T cell receptor beta chains drawn from one sample of a study of blood T cell repertoires in COVID-19. TCRdb's copy holds only in-frame clones and misses some; the assay was immunoSEQ multiplex PCR. In the table there are 85,000 to 120,000 clones, approximately 88% of which are singletons. Sequenced material: peripheral blood. Every receptor here comes from a human donor in a cohort sampled during active COVID-19. Each CDR3 is given with its conserved first and last residue. The order of the fields is V gene, J gene, CDR3 protein.

TRBV18	TRBJ2-3	CASSPRERQSTDTQYF
TRBV18	TRBJ1-1	CASSSTGPGTEAFF
TRBV5-1	TRBJ1-3	CASSLAGVGNTIYF
TRBV4-3	TRBJ2-2	CASSQDTAQRGEGELFF
TRBV4-2	TRBJ2-3	CASSPGGHTDTQYF
TRBV5-1	TRBJ2-5	CASNSLSGGETQYF
TRBV18	TRBJ2-1	CASSPDLARGDEQFF
TRBV2	TRBJ1-5	CASSGDTGGFNQPQHF
TRBV2	TRBJ1-1	CASSEMFRGEAFF
TRBV5-5	TRBJ2-1	CASSSAGTGGWNEQFF
TRBV30	TRBJ1-2	CAWRDREYGYTF
TRBV5-1	TRBJ2-2	CASSPGTSGDTGELFF
TRBV4-1	TRBJ1-6	CASSQGRDRGSSPLHF
TRBV28	TRBJ1-5	CASSYPQGKYSNQPQHF
TRBV5-1	TRBJ2-1	CASSSAGLRKYNEQFF
TRBV10-1	TRBJ1-2	CASSAWDSGGRGYTF
TRBV6-1	TRBJ2-3	CASSEGSADTQYF
TRBV30	TRBJ2-3	CAWSVSFGTDTQYF
TRBV18	TRBJ1-2	CASSLVGSGAGYGYTF
TRBV4-3	TRBJ2-3	CASSASGGTDTQYF